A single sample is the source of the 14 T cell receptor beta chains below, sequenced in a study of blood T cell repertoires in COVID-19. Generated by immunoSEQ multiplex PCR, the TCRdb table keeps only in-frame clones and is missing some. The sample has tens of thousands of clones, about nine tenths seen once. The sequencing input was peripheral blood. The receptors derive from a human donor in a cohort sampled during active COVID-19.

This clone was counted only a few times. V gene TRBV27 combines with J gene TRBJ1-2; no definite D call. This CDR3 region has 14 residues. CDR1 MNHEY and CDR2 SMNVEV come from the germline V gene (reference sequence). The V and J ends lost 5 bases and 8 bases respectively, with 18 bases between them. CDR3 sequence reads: CASSISPTNRGYTF. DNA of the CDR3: TGTGCCAGCAGTATCTCTCCGACAAATCGAGGCTACACCTTC.

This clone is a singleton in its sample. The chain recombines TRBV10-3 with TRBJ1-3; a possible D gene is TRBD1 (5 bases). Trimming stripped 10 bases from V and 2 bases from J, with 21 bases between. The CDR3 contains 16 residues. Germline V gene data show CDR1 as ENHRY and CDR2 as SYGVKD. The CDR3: CATTRAGIVTGNTIYF. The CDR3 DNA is TGTGCCACCACCCGGGCAGGGATAGTAACTGGAAACACCATATATTTT.

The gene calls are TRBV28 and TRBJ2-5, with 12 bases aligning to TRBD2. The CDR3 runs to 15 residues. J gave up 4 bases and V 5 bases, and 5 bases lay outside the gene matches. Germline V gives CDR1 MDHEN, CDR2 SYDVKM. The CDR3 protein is CASSQGLAGSETQYF. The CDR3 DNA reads TGTGCCAGCAGTCAAGGACTAGCGGGGTCAGAGACCCAGTACTTC.

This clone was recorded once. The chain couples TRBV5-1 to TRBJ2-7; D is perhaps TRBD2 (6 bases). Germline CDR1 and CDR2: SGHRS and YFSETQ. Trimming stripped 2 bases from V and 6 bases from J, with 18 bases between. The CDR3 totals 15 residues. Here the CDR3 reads CASSFWGDGPLEQYF. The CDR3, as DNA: TGCGCCAGCAGCTTTTGGGGGGACGGGCCTCTCGAGCAGTACTTC. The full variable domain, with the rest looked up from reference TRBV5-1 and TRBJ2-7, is KAGVTQTPRYLIKTRGQQVTLSCSPISGHRSVSWYQQTPGQGLQFLFEYFSETQRNKGNFPGRFSGRQFSNSRSEMNVSTLELGDSALYLCASSFWGDGPLEQYFGPGTRLTVT.

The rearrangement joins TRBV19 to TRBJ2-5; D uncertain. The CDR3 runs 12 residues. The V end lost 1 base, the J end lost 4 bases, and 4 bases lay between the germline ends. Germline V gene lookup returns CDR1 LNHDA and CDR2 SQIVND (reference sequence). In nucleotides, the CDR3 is TGTGCCAGTAGTATAGCAGGAGAGACCCAGTACTTC. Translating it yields CASSIAGETQYF.

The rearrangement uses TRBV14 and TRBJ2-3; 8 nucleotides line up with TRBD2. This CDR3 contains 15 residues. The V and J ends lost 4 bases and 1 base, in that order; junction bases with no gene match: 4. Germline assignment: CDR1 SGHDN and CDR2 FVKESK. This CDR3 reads CASSLSGSGTDTQYF. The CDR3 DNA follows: TGTGCCAGCAGCCTCAGCGGGAGCGGCACAGATACGCAGTATTTT. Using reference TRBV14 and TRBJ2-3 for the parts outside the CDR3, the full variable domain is EAGVTQFPSHSVIEKGQTVTLRCDPISGHDNLYWYRRVMGKEIKFLLHFVKESKQDESGMPNNRFLAERTGGTYSTLKVQPAELEDSGVYFCASSLSGSGTDTQYFGPGTRLTVL.

CDR3 sequence reads: CASSQDLEGAETQYF. The DNA of the CDR3 is TGTGCCAGCAGCCAAGATCTGGAGGGAGCCGAGACCCAGTACTTC. V is TRBV4-2 and J is TRBJ2-5; possible D gene TRBD2, 6 bases. Germline CDR1 and CDR2: LGHNA and YNFKEQ. With 0 bases removed from V and 5 bases from J, the gap between germline ends came to 13 bases. CDR3 length: 15 amino acids.

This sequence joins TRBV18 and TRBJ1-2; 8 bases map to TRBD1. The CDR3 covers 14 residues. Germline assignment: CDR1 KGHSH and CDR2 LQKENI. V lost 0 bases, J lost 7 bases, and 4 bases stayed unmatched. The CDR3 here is CASSPPGQGAGYTF. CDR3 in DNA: TGTGCCAGCTCACCACCCGGACAGGGCGCTGGCTACACCTTC.

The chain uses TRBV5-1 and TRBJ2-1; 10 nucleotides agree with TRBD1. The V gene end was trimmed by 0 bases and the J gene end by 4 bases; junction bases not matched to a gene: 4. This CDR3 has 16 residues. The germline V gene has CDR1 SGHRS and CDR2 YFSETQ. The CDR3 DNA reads TGCGCCAGCAGCTTGGCTGGGACAGGGGTTTACAATGAGCAGTTCTTC. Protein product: CASSLAGTGVYNEQFF.

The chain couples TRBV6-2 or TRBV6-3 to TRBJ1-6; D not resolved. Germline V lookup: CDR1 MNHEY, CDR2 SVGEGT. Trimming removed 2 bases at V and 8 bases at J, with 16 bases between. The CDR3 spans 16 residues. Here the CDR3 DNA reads TGTGCCAGCAGTTACCCGCAGCGGGGTGTCGATTCACCCCTCCACTTT. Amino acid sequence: CASSYPQRGVDSPLHF.

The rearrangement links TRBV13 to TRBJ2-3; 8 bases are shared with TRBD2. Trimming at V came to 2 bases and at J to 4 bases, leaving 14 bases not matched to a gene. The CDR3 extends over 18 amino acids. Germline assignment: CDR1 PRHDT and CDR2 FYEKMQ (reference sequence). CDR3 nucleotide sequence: TGTGCCAGCAGCTTAAGGGGAGAGGCGGGAGGAATGGCAGATACGCAGTATTTT. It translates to CASSLRGEAGGMADTQYF.

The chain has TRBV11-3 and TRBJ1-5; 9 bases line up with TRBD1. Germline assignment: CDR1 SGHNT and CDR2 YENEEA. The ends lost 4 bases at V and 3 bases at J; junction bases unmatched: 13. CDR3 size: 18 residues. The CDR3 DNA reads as TGTGCCAGCAGCTCTGGATCTCTGGACAGGGGCGTCAATCAGCCCCAGCATTTT. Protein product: CASSSGSLDRGVNQPQHF.

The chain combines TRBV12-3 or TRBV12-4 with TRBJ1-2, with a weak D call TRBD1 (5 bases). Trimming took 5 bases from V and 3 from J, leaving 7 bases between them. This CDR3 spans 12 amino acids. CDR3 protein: CASSPGYYGYTF. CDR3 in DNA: TGTGCCAGCAGTCCAGGGTACTATGGCTACACCTTC.

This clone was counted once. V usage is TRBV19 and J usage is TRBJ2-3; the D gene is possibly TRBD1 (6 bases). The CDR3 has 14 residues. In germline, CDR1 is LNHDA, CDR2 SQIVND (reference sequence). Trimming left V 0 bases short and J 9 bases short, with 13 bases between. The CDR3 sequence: CASSIDRYRATQYF. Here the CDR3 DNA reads TGTGCCAGTAGTATAGATCGGTACAGGGCAACGCAGTATTTT.